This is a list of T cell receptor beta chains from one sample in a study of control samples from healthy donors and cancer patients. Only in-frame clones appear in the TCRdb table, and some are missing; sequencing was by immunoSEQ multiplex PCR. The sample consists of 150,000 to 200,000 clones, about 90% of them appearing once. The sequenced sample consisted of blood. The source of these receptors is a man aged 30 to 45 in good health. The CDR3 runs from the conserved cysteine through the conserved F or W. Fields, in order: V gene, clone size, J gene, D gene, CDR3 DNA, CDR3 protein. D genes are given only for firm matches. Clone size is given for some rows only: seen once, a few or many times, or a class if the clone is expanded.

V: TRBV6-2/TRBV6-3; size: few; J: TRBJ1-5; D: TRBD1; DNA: TGTGCCAGCAGTCCGGGACAGGGCTATAGCAATCAGCCCCAGCATTTT; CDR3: CASSPGQGYSNQPQHF
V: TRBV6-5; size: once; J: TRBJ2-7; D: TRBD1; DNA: TGTGCCAGCCCCCGGGACAGCAGCTCCTACGAGCAGTACTTC; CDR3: CASPRDSSSYEQYF
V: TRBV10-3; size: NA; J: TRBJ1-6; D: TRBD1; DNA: TGTGCCATCCGGGACAGGGAGGATTCACCCCTCCACTTT; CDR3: CAIRDREDSPLHF
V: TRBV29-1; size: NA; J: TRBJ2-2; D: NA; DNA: TGCAGCGTTGAAGGAACGTGGGCCGGGGAGCTGTTTTTT; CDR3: CSVEGTWAGELFF
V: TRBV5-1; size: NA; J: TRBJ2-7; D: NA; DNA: TGCGCCAGCAAAAGGCCGCCGTCCTACGAGCAGTACTTC; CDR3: CASKRPPSYEQYF
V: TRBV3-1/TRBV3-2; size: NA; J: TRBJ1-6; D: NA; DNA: TGTGCCAGCAGCCAAGTTGGGAATTCACCCCTCCACTTT; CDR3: CASSQVGNSPLHF
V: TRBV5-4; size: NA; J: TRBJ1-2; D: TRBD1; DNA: TGTGCCAGCAGCGGACAGGCAGGCTATGGCTACACCTTC; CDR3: CASSGQAGYGYTF
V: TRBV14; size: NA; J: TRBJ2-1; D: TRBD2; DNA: TGTGCCAGCAGTGCTAGCGGGGAGCCTACCCAGAAGCAGTTCTTC; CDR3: CASSASGEPTQKQFF
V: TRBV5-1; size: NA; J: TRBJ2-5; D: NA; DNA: TGCGCCAGCAGCGCACGACAGGTCCAAGAGACCCAGTACTTC; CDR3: CASSARQVQETQYF
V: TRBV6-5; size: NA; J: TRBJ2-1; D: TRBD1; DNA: TGTGCCAGCAGAACCCCAGGGGGCAGTGAGCAGTTCTTC; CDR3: CASRTPGGSEQFF
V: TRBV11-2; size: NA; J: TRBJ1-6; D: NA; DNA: TGTGCCAGCAGCCTCCGGACACTTCATAGTAATTCACCCCTCCACTTT; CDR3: CASSLRTLHSNSPLHF
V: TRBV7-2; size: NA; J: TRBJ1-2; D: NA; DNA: TGTGCCAGCAGCCCTCCTAGTGGAGGCGGGGGCTACACCTTC; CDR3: CASSPPSGGGGYTF
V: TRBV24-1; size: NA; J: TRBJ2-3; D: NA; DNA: TGTGCCACCAGTGATTGGGATTCAGCACATTTGGCAGATACGCAGTATTTT; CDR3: CATSDWDSAHLADTQYF
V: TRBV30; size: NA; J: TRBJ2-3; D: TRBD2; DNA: TGTGCCTGGAGTCGCCGGACTAGCGGAAAGGTGGCAGATACGCAGTATTTT; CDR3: CAWSRRTSGKVADTQYF
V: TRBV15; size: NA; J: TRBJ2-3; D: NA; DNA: TGTGCCACCAGCAGAGATACAACATACACAGATACGCAGTATTTT; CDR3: CATSRDTTYTDTQYF
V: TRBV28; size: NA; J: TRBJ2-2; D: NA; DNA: TGTGCCAGCAGTTCACCCACGGGGGGCCTCAACACCGGGGAGCTGTTTTTT; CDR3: CASSSPTGGLNTGELFF
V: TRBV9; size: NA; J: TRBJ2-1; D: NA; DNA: TGTGCCAGCAGCGTAGCGGGCGGGGGCCTTTCCTACAATGAGCAGTTCTTC; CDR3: CASSVAGGGLSYNEQFF
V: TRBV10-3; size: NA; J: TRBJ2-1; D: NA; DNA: TGTGCCATCAGCGCCAGGACCAATGAGCAGTTCTTC; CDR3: CAISARTNEQFF
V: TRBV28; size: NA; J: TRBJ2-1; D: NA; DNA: TGTGCCAGCTTTTCCCCCGGGGGGCTAGACAATGAGCAGTTCTTC; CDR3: CASFSPGGLDNEQFF
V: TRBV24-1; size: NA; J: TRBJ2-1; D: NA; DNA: TGTGCCACCAGTGACCCCAAGGGGAATGAGCAGTTCTTC; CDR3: CATSDPKGNEQFF
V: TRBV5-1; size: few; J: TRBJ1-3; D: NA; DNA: TGCGCCAGCAGCACGACAGGAGGAAACACCATATATTTT; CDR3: CASSTTGGNTIYF
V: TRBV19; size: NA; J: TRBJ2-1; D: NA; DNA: TGTGCCAGTAGTATAGACGCGGGGAGATTCCAGCAGTTCTTC; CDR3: CASSIDAGRFQQFF
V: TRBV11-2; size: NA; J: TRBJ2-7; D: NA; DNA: TGTGCCAGCAGCTACTCGGACAACTACGAGCAGTACTTC; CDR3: CASSYSDNYEQYF
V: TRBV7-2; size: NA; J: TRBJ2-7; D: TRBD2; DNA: TGTGCCAGCAGCCCATTAGCGGGCTCCTACGAGCAGTACTTC; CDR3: CASSPLAGSYEQYF
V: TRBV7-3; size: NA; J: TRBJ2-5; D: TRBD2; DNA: TGTGCCAGCAAGCCAGCGGGAGGAGAGACCCAGTACTTC; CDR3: CASKPAGGETQYF
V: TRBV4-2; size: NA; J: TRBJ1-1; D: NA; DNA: TGTGCCAGCAGCCAAGGCACTCTCCAGGCCACTGAAGCTTTCTTT; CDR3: CASSQGTLQATEAFF
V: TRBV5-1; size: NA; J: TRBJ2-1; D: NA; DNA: TGCGCCAGCAGCATGCCCCGGGGTCACAATGAGCAGTTCTTC; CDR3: CASSMPRGHNEQFF
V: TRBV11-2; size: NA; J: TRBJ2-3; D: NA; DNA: TGTGCCAGCAGCCCACCTTCAGATACGCAGTATTTT; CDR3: CASSPPSDTQYF
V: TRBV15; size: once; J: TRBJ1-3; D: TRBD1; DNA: TGTGCCACCAGCAGAGATTTTGGGACAGGTGAAAACACCATATATTTT; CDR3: CATSRDFGTGENTIYF
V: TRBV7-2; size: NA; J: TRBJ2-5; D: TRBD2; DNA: TGTGCCAGCAGCCGGGGACTAGCACAAGAGACCCAGTACTTC; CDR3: CASSRGLAQETQYF
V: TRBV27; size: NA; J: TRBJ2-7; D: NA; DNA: TGTGCCAGCAGTTTTCTCGGAAGAATCTACGAGCAGTACTTC; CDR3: CASSFLGRIYEQYF
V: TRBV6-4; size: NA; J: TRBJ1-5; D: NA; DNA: TGTGCCAGCGGCCGGGTAACAGGAGCCGACGAGTATCAGCCCCAGCATTTT; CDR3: CASGRVTGADEYQPQHF
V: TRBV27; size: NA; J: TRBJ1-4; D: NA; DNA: TGTGCCAGCAGTCACATTAATGAAAAACTGTTTTTT; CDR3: CASSHINEKLFF
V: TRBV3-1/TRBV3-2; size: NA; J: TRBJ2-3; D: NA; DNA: TGTGCCAGCAGCCAAGGGGGGACACGGGGAGATACGCAGTATTTT; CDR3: CASSQGGTRGDTQYF
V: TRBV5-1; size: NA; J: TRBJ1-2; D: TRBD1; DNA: TGCGCCAGCAGCCTAAGACAGGGGGGCTATGGCTACACCTTC; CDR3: CASSLRQGGYGYTF
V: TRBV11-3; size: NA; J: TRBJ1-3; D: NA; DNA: TGTGCCAGCGGGCTTGCCTCTGGAAACACCATATATTTT; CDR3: CASGLASGNTIYF
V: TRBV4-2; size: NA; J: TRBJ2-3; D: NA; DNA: TGTGCCAGCAGCCGGTTGAGGGGGAGAGCAGATACGCAGTATTTT; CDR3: CASSRLRGRADTQYF
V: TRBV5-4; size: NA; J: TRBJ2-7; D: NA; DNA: TGTGCCAGCAGCTCAGGAGGGGAAACTAACTACGAGCAGTACTTC; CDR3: CASSSGGETNYEQYF
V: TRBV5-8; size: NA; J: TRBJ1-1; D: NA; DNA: TGTGCCAGCAGCGGAGGCTACCAACCGATGAACACTGAAGCTTTCTTT; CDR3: CASSGGYQPMNTEAFF
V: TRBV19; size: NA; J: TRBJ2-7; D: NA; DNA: TGTGCCAGTAGTCGCTCCTCTAGCTCCTACGAGCAGTACTTC; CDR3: CASSRSSSSYEQYF
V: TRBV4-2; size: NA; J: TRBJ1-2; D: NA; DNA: TGTGCCAGCAGCCAATTTCAAGTCGCAGACAATGGCTACACCTTC; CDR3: CASSQFQVADNGYTF
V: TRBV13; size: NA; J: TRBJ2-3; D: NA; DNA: TGTGCCAGCAGCCCCGCCGGGACAGATACGCAGTATTTT; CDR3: CASSPAGTDTQYF
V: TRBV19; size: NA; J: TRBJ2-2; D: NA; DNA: TGTGCCAGGTTACGGGGGGAGCTGTTTTTT; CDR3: CARLRGELFF
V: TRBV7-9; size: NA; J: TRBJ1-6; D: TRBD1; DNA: TGTGCCAGCAGCCAGAGTTTAGACAGGGTATTGTCACCCCTCCACTTT; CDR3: CASSQSLDRVLSPLHF
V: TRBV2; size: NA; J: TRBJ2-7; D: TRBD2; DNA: TGTGCCGCATCGGGAGGAAGAGGCTACGAGCAGTACTTC; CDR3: CAASGGRGYEQYF
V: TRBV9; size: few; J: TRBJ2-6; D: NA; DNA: TGTGCCAGCAGCGTAGAGGCTGGGGCCAACGTCCTGACTTTC; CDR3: CASSVEAGANVLTF
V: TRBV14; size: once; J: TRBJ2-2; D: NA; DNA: TGTGCCAGCAGCCAAGATTTAAACACCGGGGAGCTGTTTTTT; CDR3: CASSQDLNTGELFF
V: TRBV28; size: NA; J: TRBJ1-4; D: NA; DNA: TGTGCCAGCACCTCTCCGGGGATGTTTGAAAAACTGTTTTTT; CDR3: CASTSPGMFEKLFF